These T cell receptor beta chains were read from a single sample in a study of blood T cell repertoires in COVID-19. TCRdb's copy holds only in-frame clones and misses some; the assay was immunoSEQ multiplex PCR. The profile shows 45,000 to 55,000 clones, 65% to 85% of them singletons. Sequenced sample: peripheral blood. Receptors originate from a human donor with active or convalescent COVID-19. The donor label of this sample is uncertain. Each CDR3 is given with its conserved first and last residue. Fields, in order: CDR3 protein, CDR3 DNA, V gene, D gene, clone size, J gene. A D gene is named only where the DNA matches it firmly. Clone size appears in some rows only: once, few, many, or a class for an expanded clone.

CDR3: CATTPGRSQPQHF
DNA: TGTGCCACGACCCCAGGGAGGAGTCAGCCCCAGCATTTT
V: TRBV10-3
D: NA
size: once
J: TRBJ1-5

CDR3: CASSLSGQGGFGYTF
DNA: TGTGCCAGCAGTTTATCGGGACAGGGGGGCTTTGGCTACACCTTC
V: TRBV27
D: TRBD1
size: NA
J: TRBJ1-2

CDR3: CASSIGPRGETQYF
DNA: TGTGCCAGTAGTATCGGACCTAGAGGGGAGACCCAGTACTTC
V: TRBV19
D: NA
size: NA
J: TRBJ2-5

CDR3: CASKVFEATNEKLFF
DNA: TGTGCCAGTAAGGTCTTTGAGGCAACTAATGAAAAACTGTTTTTT
V: TRBV19
D: NA
size: NA
J: TRBJ1-4

CDR3: CASSLGTANTGELFF
DNA: TGTGCCAGCAGCCTTGGGACAGCGAACACCGGGGAGCTGTTTTTT
V: TRBV9
D: TRBD1
size: NA
J: TRBJ2-2

CDR3: CASSRAGLTGELFF
DNA: TGTGCCAGCAGCCGCGCGGGCCTCACCGGGGAGCTGTTTTTT
V: TRBV7-2
D: NA
size: NA
J: TRBJ2-2

CDR3: CSALQGVYSGANVLTF
DNA: TGCAGCGCCTTACAGGGTGTATACTCTGGGGCCAACGTCCTGACTTTC
V: TRBV29-1
D: NA
size: NA
J: TRBJ2-6

CDR3: CAITPTEDNSPLHF
DNA: TGTGCCATCACCCCGACTGAAGATAATTCACCCCTCCACTTT
V: TRBV10-3
D: NA
size: NA
J: TRBJ1-6

CDR3: CASSPRSSTNEQFF
DNA: TGTGCCAGCAGCCCAAGGAGCTCAACCAATGAGCAGTTCTTC
V: TRBV7-2
D: NA
size: NA
J: TRBJ2-1

CDR3: CASSLGGINNSPLHF
DNA: TGTGCCAGCAGCTTGGGAGGAATAAATAATTCACCCCTCCACTTT
V: TRBV5-5
D: NA
size: once
J: TRBJ1-6

CDR3: CASSPTGLAGGDEQYF
DNA: TGTGCCAGCTCACCTACCGGACTAGCGGGAGGTGACGAGCAGTACTTC
V: TRBV18
D: TRBD2
size: NA
J: TRBJ2-7

CDR3: CAWSVQGNQPQHF
DNA: TGTGCCTGGAGTGTACAGGGCAATCAGCCCCAGCATTTT
V: TRBV30
D: NA
size: NA
J: TRBJ1-5

CDR3: CASRISGSTTTDTQYF
DNA: TGTGCCAGCAGGATAAGCGGGAGCACTACCACAGATACGCAGTATTTT
V: TRBV5-4
D: TRBD2
size: once
J: TRBJ2-3

CDR3: CASAARDNEQFF
DNA: TGTGCCAGCGCCGCGCGGGACAATGAGCAGTTCTTC
V: TRBV6-5
D: NA
size: NA
J: TRBJ2-1

CDR3: CASSSAVSGQETQYF
DNA: TGTGCCAGCAGCAGTGCCGTTAGCGGGCAAGAGACCCAGTACTTC
V: TRBV11-2
D: TRBD2
size: NA
J: TRBJ2-5

CDR3: CASSFGTLNQPQHF
DNA: TGTGCCAGCAGCTTCGGGACTTTAAATCAGCCCCAGCATTTT
V: TRBV5-6
D: NA
size: few
J: TRBJ1-5

CDR3: CASRSSGFSSDTQYF
DNA: TGTGCCAGCAGGTCTAGCGGGTTTAGTTCAGATACGCAGTATTTT
V: TRBV6-6
D: TRBD2
size: NA
J: TRBJ2-3

CDR3: CASRQGLQETQYF
DNA: TGCGCCAGCAGACAGGGGCTACAAGAGACCCAGTACTTC
V: TRBV5-1
D: TRBD1
size: NA
J: TRBJ2-5

CDR3: CASSSLVHPGEQYF
DNA: TGTGCCAGCAGCTCCTTGGTCCACCCCGGCGAGCAGTACTTC
V: TRBV11-2
D: NA
size: NA
J: TRBJ2-7

CDR3: CASSLRLGRGETQYF
DNA: TGTGCCAGCAGCCTGAGGTTGGGCAGGGGAGAGACCCAGTACTTC
V: TRBV14
D: NA
size: NA
J: TRBJ2-5

CDR3: CATPVTSGSNEQFF
DNA: TGTGCCACCCCGGTGACTAGCGGGAGCAATGAGCAGTTCTTC
V: TRBV7-2
D: TRBD2
size: NA
J: TRBJ2-1

CDR3: CASSLMAGATNEKLFF
DNA: TGTGCCAGCAGCTTAATGGCAGGGGCAACTAATGAAAAACTGTTTTTT
V: TRBV11-2
D: NA
size: NA
J: TRBJ1-4

CDR3: CASSPPGLSNQPQHF
DNA: TGTGCCAGCAGTCCCCCCGGGTTGAGCAATCAGCCCCAGCATTTT
V: TRBV28
D: NA
size: NA
J: TRBJ1-5

CDR3: CAWSEVNRGSYTF
DNA: TGTGCCTGGAGTGAGGTCAACAGGGGAAGCTACACCTTC
V: TRBV30
D: TRBD1
size: NA
J: TRBJ1-2

CDR3: CASSVGQGAGNEQFF
DNA: TGTGCCAGCAGCGTGGGACAGGGGGCTGGGAATGAGCAGTTCTTC
V: TRBV7-2
D: TRBD1
size: NA
J: TRBJ2-1

CDR3: CASSPWTGRLRPQHF
DNA: TGTGCCAGCAGTCCGTGGACAGGGCGGCTTAGGCCCCAGCATTTT
V: TRBV27
D: TRBD1
size: few
J: TRBJ1-5

CDR3: CASSPPTQGSNGYTF
DNA: TGTGCCAGCTCACCACCGACCCAGGGGAGTAATGGCTACACCTTC
V: TRBV18
D: NA
size: few
J: TRBJ1-2

CDR3: CAWRGGGGELFF
DNA: TGTGCCTGGAGGGGCGGCGGGGGGGAGCTGTTTTTT
V: TRBV30
D: NA
size: NA
J: TRBJ2-2

CDR3: CASSTRLAGAVINEQFF
DNA: TGTGCCAGCAGCACGAGACTAGCGGGAGCGGTAATAAATGAGCAGTTCTTC
V: TRBV7-6
D: TRBD2
size: NA
J: TRBJ2-1